This T cell receptor (beta chain) was sequenced during a study of blood T cell repertoires in COVID-19. Study information: Samples taken during acute and convalescent COVID-19 were collected in the United States, Italy and Spain. Sample material is recorded as cDNA or gDNA derived from T cells, B-cell-depleted T cells, or PBMCs.

In the authors' workflow: Reference gene primer amplification yielded estimated nucleated cell counts. The protocol was immunoSEQ multiplex PCR, while the TCRdb copy is restricted to in-frame clones and leaves out a portion. The V and J calls and the clone size are those of that table, but D and trimming were determined from the DNA. There are 150,000 or so clones in the sample; about 88% occur only once, and roughly 24% lies in the top ten. The ends were cut back, 0 bases at V and 2 bases at J, with 16 bases in the middle. This CDR3 has 17 amino acids. Germline loops: CDR1 SGHKS, CDR2 YYEKEE (reference sequence).

This sequence joins TRBV5-5 and TRBJ2-3; no definite D call. This TCR was recovered from a man in his sixties with acute or convalescent COVID-19. The specimen sequenced was peripheral blood. The CDR3 DNA reads as TGTGCCAGCAGCTTGGCCCGGCAGCGAAACCCCACAGATACGCAGTATTTT. Its protein product is CASSLARQRNPTDTQYF.